A single sample is the source of the 22 T cell receptor beta chains below, sequenced in a study of blood T cell repertoires in COVID-19. The method was immunoSEQ multiplex PCR; TCRdb's version includes in-frame clones alone and lacks a portion of them. The sample includes roughly 32,000 clones, less than 95% of them seen just once. The sequencing input was peripheral blood. These receptors all come from a man between 65 and 85 years old with active or convalescent COVID-19.

The gene calls are TRBV18 and TRBJ1-5, with TRBD1 as a possible D gene (6 bases). From germline, CDR1 is KGHSH and CDR2 LQKENI. V was trimmed by 3 bases and J by 1 base, leaving 10 bases between them. The CDR3 has 15 amino acids. Here the CDR3 DNA reads TGTGCCAGCTCACCCCGACAGGCCAGCAATCAGCCCCAGCATTTT. Its protein product is CASSPRQASNQPQHF.

The chain combines TRBV7-2 with TRBJ1-1; 7 nucleotides match TRBD1. Germline loops: CDR1 SGHTA, CDR2 FQGNSA. Trimming at V came to 3 bases and at J to 2 bases, leaving 6 bases not matched to a gene. The CDR3 contains 15 residues. The CDR3 bases are TGTGCCAGCAGCTTCACAGGGGTTGGAAACACTGAAGCTTTCTTT. Encoded protein: CASSFTGVGNTEAFF.

In this sample, this clone turned up a few times. The V gene is TRBV7-9, the J gene TRBJ1-1; TRBD1 agrees at 7 bases. Germline trimming cut 10 bases from V and 5 bases from J; bases unmatched to any gene: 16. Germline loops: CDR1 SEHNR, CDR2 FQNEAQ (reference sequence). This CDR3 spans 15 amino acids. CDR3 nucleotide sequence: TGTGCCACCGCACTAGGGGGCAGATCGGGGACTGAAGCTTTCTTT. It yields the protein CATALGGRSGTEAFF.

The chain employs TRBV7-2 and TRBJ1-5; 8 nucleotides line up with TRBD1. The CDR3 is 13 residues long. Germline V lookup: CDR1 SGHTA, CDR2 FQGNSA. J lost 8 bases, V lost 6 bases, and 6 bases had no gene match. CDR3 bases: TGTGCCAGCAGTTGGACAGGGTCGGAGCCCCAGCATTTT. It encodes CASSWTGSEPQHF.

The chain links TRBV5-1 to TRBJ2-1; the D gene is possibly TRBD1 (6 bases). The CDR3 runs to 14 residues. Germline V CDR1 and CDR2: SGHRS, YFSETQ. V dropped 3 bases and J dropped 6 bases, with 13 bases sitting between them. CDR3 DNA sequence: TGCGCCAGCAGCTACGGACAGTCGGTCAATGAGCAGTTCTTC. As protein: CASSYGQSVNEQFF.

J is TRBJ2-2 and V is TRBV18; 13 bases match TRBD2. Per the germline V gene, CDR1 is KGHSH and CDR2 is LQKENI. The CDR3 consists of 18 residues. The V segment lost 1 base and the J segment 5 bases; nucleotides outside the gene matches: 7. The CDR3 reads CASSPLMGLAGNTGELFF. DNA for the CDR3: TGTGCCAGCTCACCACTCATGGGACTAGCGGGAAATACCGGGGAGCTGTTTTTT.

This rearrangement joins TRBV7-9 to TRBJ2-5, with 15 bases identical to TRBD2. V lost 5 bases and J lost 2; bases outside the gene matches: 3. The V gene's germline CDR1 is SEHNR and CDR2 FQNEAQ (reference sequence). CDR3 length equals 16 residues. CDR3 DNA sequence: TGTGCCAGCAGCCTGGGACTAGCGGGGGGACAAGAGACCCAGTACTTC. It encodes CASSLGLAGGQETQYF.

CDR3 loop: CASSLAAGQSYEQYF. In nucleotides, the CDR3 is TGCGCCAGCAGCTTGGCCGCAGGACAGTCCTACGAGCAGTACTTC. V usage is TRBV5-1 and J usage is TRBJ2-7, with a weak D call TRBD1 (6 bases). V dropped 0 bases and J dropped 1 base, with 11 bases sitting between them. Germline loops: CDR1 SGHRS, CDR2 YFSETQ. There are 15 residues in the CDR3.

The CDR3 loop reads CATSRGTNTGELFF. The DNA for the CDR3 is TGTGCCACCAGCAGGGGAACGAACACCGGGGAGCTGTTTTTT. The J gene is TRBJ2-2, the V gene TRBV24-1; D perhaps matches TRBD1 (6 bases). V was trimmed by 7 bases and J by 0 bases, leaving 8 bases between them. This CDR3 contains 14 residues. Germline CDR1 KGHDR, CDR2 SFDVKD.

This rearrangement joins TRBV29-1 to TRBJ2-7, with D maybe TRBD2 (6 bases). CDR3 length equals 12 residues. The germline gives CDR1 SQVTM, CDR2 ANQGSEA. Trimming removed 0 bases from V and 5 bases from J, with 8 bases in between. The CDR3 loop is CSVEEGTHEQYF. The CDR3 DNA sequence: TGCAGCGTTGAAGAGGGGACTCACGAGCAGTACTTC.

The chain carries TRBV2 and TRBJ1-5; possibly TRBD1 for D (6 bases). The CDR3 runs 15 residues. V shed 1 base and J shed 1 base, with 8 bases lying between them. CDR1 and CDR2 (germline): SNHLY, FYNNEI. The chain's CDR3 is CASSEEGGSNQPQHF. DNA for the CDR3: TGTGCCAGCAGTGAAGAGGGGGGGAGCAATCAGCCCCAGCATTTT.

The gene calls are TRBV29-1 and TRBJ1-2; no firm D call. The germline V gene has CDR1 SQVTM and CDR2 ANQGSEA. The CDR3 is 12 amino acids. V was shortened by 5 bases and J by 1 base, with 8 bases between the two germline ends. The CDR3 sequence: CSVSQNNYGYTF. The CDR3 region has the DNA TGCAGCGTTTCCCAGAATAACTATGGCTACACCTTC.

This clone was counted once. The chain recombines TRBV5-1 with TRBJ1-3; D gene ambiguous. Germline lookup yields CDR1 SGHRS and CDR2 YFSETQ. This CDR3 is built from 16 residues. Between the trimmed V and J ends, which lost 0 bases and 0 bases, there was a span of 10 bases. This CDR3 is CASSLAAGISGNTIYF. The DNA for the CDR3 is TGCGCCAGCAGCTTGGCCGCGGGGATCTCTGGAAACACCATATATTTT.

In this sample, this clone turned up a few times. The chain uses TRBV27 and TRBJ2-7; D is perhaps TRBD2 (5 bases). There are 15 residues in the CDR3. Trimming cost V 2 bases and J 1 base, with 12 bases left between them. Germline V gene data show CDR1 as MNHEY and CDR2 as SMNVEV (reference sequence). CDR3 loop: CASSLKAGVSYEQYF. The CDR3 DNA reads TGTGCCAGCAGTTTAAAAGCCGGGGTTTCCTACGAGCAGTACTTC.

The gene calls are TRBV19 and TRBJ2-7; 9 positions agree with TRBD2. Germline lookup yields CDR1 LNHDA and CDR2 SQIVND (reference sequence). The CDR3 totals 16 residues. Germline trimming cut 3 bases from V and 2 bases from J; bases unmatched to any gene: 8. CDR3 sequence: CASSMLWTSVTYEQYF. In DNA form, the CDR3 reads TGTGCCAGTAGTATGCTATGGACTAGCGTTACCTACGAGCAGTACTTC.

The chain employs TRBV10-3 and TRBJ2-1, with D maybe TRBD2 (6 bases). The germline V gene has CDR1 ENHRY and CDR2 SYGVKD. Deletions cut 3 bases from V and 7 bases from J, with 10 bases between. The CDR3 consists of 13 residues. The CDR3 nucleotides read TGTGCCATCAGTGACGGGGGTGGGAATGAGCAGTTCTTC. Translating it yields CAISDGGGNEQFF.

The CDR3 sequence is CASSLGQSSGANVLTF. The CDR3, as DNA: TGCGCCAGCAGCTTGGGACAGTCCTCTGGGGCCAACGTCCTGACTTTC. The gene calls are TRBV5-1 and TRBJ2-6, with a weak D call TRBD1 (5 bases). CDR3 length: 16 residues. V was clipped by 0 bases and J by 0 bases, with 7 bases between them. CDR1 SGHRS and CDR2 YFSETQ come from the germline V gene. The variable domain in full, with the rest retrieved from reference TRBV5-1 and TRBJ2-6, is KAGVTQTPRYLIKTRGQQVTLSCSPISGHRSVSWYQQTPGQGLQFLFEYFSETQRNKGNFPGRFSGRQFSNSRSEMNVSTLELGDSALYLCASSLGQSSGANVLTFGAGSRLTVL.

The chain uses TRBV7-3 and TRBJ1-5, with TRBD1 identical over 8 bases. The CDR3 is 13 amino acids. The V gene end was trimmed by 2 bases and the J gene end by 6 bases; junction bases not matched to a gene: 0. CDR1 SGHTA and CDR2 FQGTGA come from the germline V gene. The CDR3 protein is CASSLDRGQPQHF. The CDR3 nucleotides are TGTGCCAGCAGCTTAGACAGGGGTCAGCCCCAGCATTTT.

The V gene is TRBV15, the J gene TRBJ2-3, with a possible D match to TRBD1 (5 bases). The V and J ends lost 0 bases and 6 bases respectively, with 7 bases between them. Germline-derived CDR1 and CDR2 are LNHNV and YYDKDF (reference sequence). CDR3 size: 13 residues. The CDR3 protein is CATSRDRDDTQYF. The CDR3, as DNA: TGTGCCACCAGCAGAGACAGGGATGATACGCAGTATTTT.

The rearrangement uses TRBV4-2 and TRBJ2-7, with D hard to call. There are 14 residues in the CDR3. The V gene lost 4 bases and the J gene lost 5 bases, with 15 bases spanning the gap. The germline V gene has CDR1 LGHNA and CDR2 YNFKEQ. CDR3 nucleotides: TGTGCCAGCAGCCCACGGGTGTCCTTGGACGAGCAGTACTTC. Protein product: CASSPRVSLDEQYF.

The chain joins TRBV6-6 to TRBJ1-2, with a possible D match to TRBD1 (5 bases). This CDR3 is built from 17 residues. The V gene's germline CDR1 is MNHNY and CDR2 SVGAGI (reference sequence). V was clipped by 5 bases and J by 0 bases, with 19 bases between them. DNA of the CDR3: TGTGCCAGCAGTCCAACAGGTGGCGGGAGCTCTAACTATGGCTACACCTTC. This encodes CASSPTGGGSSNYGYTF.

This chain links TRBV7-2 with TRBJ1-2; 8 bases are a match to TRBD1. CDR1 and CDR2 (germline): SGHTA, FQGNSA. The CDR3 is 13 residues long. The V segment lost 5 bases and the J segment 4 bases; nucleotides outside the gene matches: 3. DNA of the CDR3: TGTGCCAGCAGCACTGGACAGGGCTATGGCTACACCTTC. Protein: CASSTGQGYGYTF. Variable domain in full (rest from reference TRBV7-2 and TRBJ1-2): GAGVSQSPSNKVTEKGKDVELRCDPISGHTALYWYRQSLGQGLEFLIYFQGNSAPDKSGLPSDRFSAERTGGSVSTLTIQRTQQEDSAVYLCASSTGQGYGYTFGSGTRLTVV.